Following are 21 T cell receptor beta chains from one sample sequenced in a study of blood T cell repertoires in COVID-19. Generated by immunoSEQ multiplex PCR, the TCRdb table keeps only in-frame clones and is missing some. Of 150,000 to 200,000 clones listed, around nine tenths were seen once; the top ten hold approximately 6.6%. Material: PBMCs or T cells enriched from blood (not recorded which). The receptors derive from a woman aged 50 to 65 who had recovered from COVID-19.

The J gene is TRBJ1-6, the V gene TRBV30, with 11 bases aligning to TRBD1. V dropped 1 base and J dropped 10; count of bases not matched to a gene: 3. CDR3 size: 14 residues. Germline-derived CDR1 and CDR2 are GTSNPN and SVGIG (reference sequence). CDR3: CAWSAGTGGSPLHF. CDR3 bases: TGTGCCTGGAGTGCGGGGACAGGGGGATCACCCCTCCACTTT.

This sequence joins TRBV6-5 and TRBJ1-2; 9 positions match TRBD1. CDR1 MNHEY and CDR2 SVGAGI come from the germline V gene. This CDR3 is built from 13 residues. V dropped 6 bases and J dropped 7; count of bases not matched to a gene: 6. CDR3 in DNA: TGTGCCAGCAGGGACAGGGGTTGGTCTGGCTACACCTTC. Translated, it gives CASRDRGWSGYTF.

The chain employs TRBV27 and TRBJ1-1; D may be TRBD1 (6 bases). The CDR3 contains 13 residues. Germline CDR1 and CDR2: MNHEY and SMNVEV (reference sequence). The germline V and J ends were trimmed by 6 bases and 1 base, with 9 bases remaining between them. The CDR3 nucleotides are TGTGCCAGCAGCGTGACAGGGAACACTGAAGCTTTCTTT. Translating gives CASSVTGNTEAFF.

The gene calls are TRBV7-8 and TRBJ1-5, with D possibly being TRBD1 (6 bases). V was clipped by 5 bases and J by 2 bases, with 19 bases between them. This CDR3 comprises 17 residues. The germline V gene encodes CDR1 SGHVS and CDR2 FQNEAQ. The CDR3 nucleotides are TGTGCCAGCAGCAATATACAGGGCGGAGGAGGCAATCAGCCCCAGCATTTT. It translates to CASSNIQGGGGNQPQHF.

The rearrangement links TRBV7-9 to TRBJ2-3; 7 nucleotides align to TRBD1. The CDR3 totals 15 residues. CDR1 and CDR2 (germline): SEHNR, FQNEAQ (reference sequence). DNA of the CDR3: TGTGCTTGGGGAGAGGGGGCGCTTGTGGCAGATACGCAGTATTTT. Protein sequence: CAWGEGALVADTQYF.

V gene TRBV15 combines with J gene TRBJ2-1; TRBD1 aligns across 9 bases. CDR1 is LNHNV and CDR2 is YYDKDF in the germline V gene (reference sequence). V gave up 4 bases and J gave up 6 bases; unmatched junction bases: 7. The CDR3 totals 15 residues. The CDR3 DNA is TGTGCCACCAGCAACAGGGGGCAGACCTCCAATGAGCAGTTCTTC. Protein product: CATSNRGQTSNEQFF.

The gene calls are TRBV4-2 and TRBJ1-1, with D tentatively TRBD1 (5 bases). With 5 bases removed from V and 0 bases from J, the gap between germline ends came to 10 bases. The CDR3 has 14 amino acids. The germline gives CDR1 LGHNA, CDR2 YNFKEQ. The CDR3 region has the DNA TGTGCCAGCAGCGAAAAACAGGTGAACACTGAAGCTTTCTTT. Its translation: CASSEKQVNTEAFF.

The V call is TRBV19, the J call TRBJ1-3, with D possibly matching TRBD1 (5 bases). Trimming removed 5 bases at V and 4 bases at J, with 12 bases between. The CDR3 loop spans 14 amino acids. Germline loops: CDR1 LNHDA, CDR2 SQIVND (reference sequence). The CDR3 DNA follows: TGTGCCAGTAGTTTCGGGGGGTCGGGAAACACCATATATTTT. Its protein product is CASSFGGSGNTIYF.

The CDR3 loop reads CASSPGQGVARGGYTF. The CDR3 DNA is TGCGCCAGCAGCCCCGGACAGGGGGTAGCCCGGGGTGGCTACACCTTC. The V and J genes are TRBV5-1 and TRBJ1-2; TRBD1 matches 10 bases. CDR3 length: 16 residues. The ends lost 4 bases at V and 7 bases at J; junction bases unmatched: 13. Germline CDR1 is SGHRS and CDR2 is YFSETQ.

This chain's CDR3 is CASSRQDRGIEKLFF. CDR3 coding DNA: TGTGCCAGCAGCCGCCAGGACAGGGGGATTGAAAAACTGTTTTTT. The chain recombines TRBV7-2 with TRBJ1-4, with 10 bases lining up with TRBD1. J gave up 7 bases and V 5 bases, and 7 bases lay outside the gene matches. CDR1 and CDR2 (germline): SGHTA, FQGNSA. The CDR3 sequence is 15 residues long.

This chain uses TRBV6-8 with TRBJ1-1, with 8 bases fitting TRBD1. The CDR3 extends over 12 amino acids. In germline, CDR1 is MNHGY, CDR2 SAAAGT. The J segment lost 8 bases and the V segment lost 5 bases, leaving 4 bases of the junction unmatched. The CDR3 coding sequence is TGTGCCAGCAGTCACGGGGACAGGGAAGCTTTCTTT. Translated: CASSHGDREAFF.

This chain connects TRBV30 to TRBJ1-6; a possible D gene is TRBD1 (5 bases). CDR3 length equals 15 residues. V lost 5 bases and J lost 0, with 11 bases in between. Germline assignment: CDR1 GTSNPN and CDR2 SVGIG (reference sequence). The CDR3 is CAWGAVSSYNSPLHF. DNA of the CDR3: TGTGCCTGGGGGGCAGTCAGCTCCTATAATTCACCCCTCCACTTT.

The chain uses TRBV6-5 and TRBJ2-1; possible D gene TRBD1, 5 bases. V lost 8 bases, J lost 4 bases, and 18 bases lay in between. CDR3 length equals 15 residues. The germline V gene has CDR1 MNHEY and CDR2 SVGAGI. For the CDR3, the DNA is TGTGCCAGCGCCCTCGAAATGACAGAGTACAATGAGCAGTTCTTC. Amino acid sequence: CASALEMTEYNEQFF.

This chain's CDR3 is CASSRQGRPNEQFF. CDR3 nucleotides: TGTGCCAGCAGCCGACAGGGACGACCCAATGAGCAGTTCTTC. The chain carries TRBV3-1 (or the pseudogene TRBV3-2) and TRBJ2-1, with TRBD1 identical over 7 bases. The V gene end was trimmed by 4 bases and the J gene end by 6 bases; junction bases not matched to a gene: 6. The V gene's germline CDR1 is LGHDT and CDR2 YNNKEL (reference sequence). CDR3 length: 14 amino acids.

The chain recombines TRBV7-2 with TRBJ2-7, with D hard to call. V was pared by 1 base and J by 4 bases, with 14 bases between. This CDR3 is built from 15 residues. Germline V gene sequence: CDR1 SGHTA, CDR2 FQGNSA. In DNA form, the CDR3 reads TGTGCCAGCAGCTTAGATACAGCTCCCTTTTACGAGCAGTACTTC. This encodes CASSLDTAPFYEQYF.

The chain employs TRBV5-6 and TRBJ1-5; D is undetermined. Germline-derived CDR1 and CDR2 are SGHDT and YYEEEE. This CDR3 spans 19 amino acids. Trimming cost V 4 bases and J 0 bases, with 23 bases left between them. CDR3 DNA sequence: TGTGCCAGCAGCAGACGCCCGGCGGGGAGACCTTATAGCAATCAGCCCCAGCATTTT. Residues: CASSRRPAGRPYSNQPQHF.

The CDR3 spells CASILTGTGADLGYF. CDR3 sequence (DNA): TGTGCCAGCATCCTAACCGGGACAGGGGCCGACTTAGGGTACTTC. V is TRBV27 and J is TRBJ2-4; 10 bases are shared with TRBD1. V lost 7 bases to trimming and J lost 15 bases; unmatched junction nucleotides: 18. The CDR3 length is 15 residues. The V gene's germline CDR1 is MNHEY and CDR2 SMNVEV (reference sequence).

The rearrangement links TRBV4-3 to TRBJ2-5, with TRBD1 matching over 9 bases. The CDR3 extends over 15 amino acids. Looked up from germline, CDR1 is LGHNA and CDR2 is YSLEER. V dropped 2 bases and J dropped 4; count of bases not matched to a gene: 5. In DNA form, the CDR3 reads TGCGCCAGCAGCCAAACCGGGACAGGGTTAGAGACCCAGTACTTC. Translating gives CASSQTGTGLETQYF.

This chain connects TRBV19 to TRBJ1-5, with 8 positions matching TRBD1. Per the germline V gene, CDR1 is LNHDA and CDR2 is SQIVND (reference sequence). The CDR3 is 15 amino acids. The J segment lost 2 bases and the V segment lost 3 bases, leaving 3 bases of the junction unmatched. The CDR3 nucleotides read TGTGCCAGTAGTATGGGACAGGCGGGCAATCAGCCCCAGCATTTT. Residues: CASSMGQAGNQPQHF.

The chain carries TRBV29-1 and TRBJ1-1, with D possibly being TRBD1 (6 bases). The germline V gene encodes CDR1 SQVTM and CDR2 ANQGSEA. The CDR3 extends over 10 amino acids. Trimming shortened V by 4 bases and J by 7 bases, and 7 bases separated the two germline ends. The CDR3 DNA reads as TGCAGCGTTGCAGGGGATGAAGCTTTCTTT. Translating gives CSVAGDEAFF.

This clone was found a few times. The chain links TRBV18 to TRBJ1-2; 7 bases are a match to TRBD1. With V trimmed by 2 bases and J by 4 bases, 4 bases remained unmatched. Germline CDR1 is KGHSH and CDR2 is LQKENI. CDR3 length: 14 residues. Here the CDR3 DNA reads TGTGCCAGCTCACCAGGACAGGACACCTATGGCTACACCTTC. It specifies CASSPGQDTYGYTF.